Shown below are 15 T cell receptor beta chains from a single sample sequenced in a study of T cells in Graves' hyperthyroidism and ophthalmopathy. Template material for amplifying TCR beta CDR3 regions consisted of RNA transcripts. Primed by the HTBI set, a first-round RT-PCR was run on the TCR CDR3. MiXCR, run by TCRdb on the multiplex PCR reads, gives a single entry per CDR3 protein. Of fewer than 350,000 distinct CDR3 sequences listed, about an eighth are singletons. Input material: blood. The receptors here all came from a woman in her twenties or thirties with Graves' hyperthyroidism that later progressed to Graves' ophthalmopathy.

This clonotype was seen repeatedly, ten times or more. This chain uses TRBV29-1 with TRBJ1-2, with D possibly matching TRBD1 (6 bases). CDR3 length: 9 residues. The germline CDR1 and CDR2 sequences are SQVTM and ANQGSEA. Trimming removed 8 bases at V and 8 bases at J, with 9 bases between. The CDR3: CSSDRGYTF. CDR3 bases: TGCAGCTCAGACAGGGGCTACACCTTC.

This clonotype was detected many times. The V gene is TRBV10-3, the J gene TRBJ2-5; TRBD1 agrees at 8 bases. Germline values: CDR1 ENHRY, CDR2 SYGVKD. V shed 6 bases and J 7 bases; nucleotides not matched to a gene: 10. The CDR3 extends over 14 amino acids. In DNA form, the CDR3 reads TGTGCCATCAGCAAGGACAGGGCTCAGGTGACCCAGTACTTC. Encoded protein: CAISKDRAQVTQYF.

The V call is TRBV14, the J call TRBJ1-4, with D possibly TRBD1 on 6 matching bases. The CDR3 consists of 13 residues. Germline lookup yields CDR1 SGHDN and CDR2 FVKESK. V gave up 5 bases and J gave up 7 bases, with 11 bases separating them. The CDR3 DNA reads TGTGCCAGCAGCTCGGAAGGGGGTGAAAAACTGTTTTTT. This gives the protein CASSSEGGEKLFF.

A few counts support this clonotype. This may be a read error, as it is one base from a much larger clone. The V call is TRBV5-1, the J call TRBJ2-7, with 7 nucleotides matching TRBD2. This CDR3 is 14 amino acids long. Germline CDR1 is SGHRS and CDR2 is YFSETQ. The CDR3 loop reads CASNLGGSNNEQYF. CDR3 nucleotide sequence: TGCGCCAGCAACTTGGGCGGGAGTAACAACGAGCAGTACTTC.

The CDR3 nucleotides are TGTGCCAGCAGTCGAGTACAGGGTGAGCAGTTCTTC. It is translated as CASSRVQGEQFF. This rearrangement joins TRBV12-3 or TRBV12-4 to TRBJ2-1; D is possibly TRBD1 (6 bases). The CDR3 loop spans 12 amino acids. Trimming pared 5 bases from V and 9 bases from J, leaving 11 bases between.

This clonotype was recorded at least ten times. The chain recombines TRBV3-1 with TRBJ2-7; unclear D gene. Germline assignment: CDR1 LGHDT and CDR2 YNNKEL (reference sequence). The V gene lost 1 base and the J gene lost 2 bases, with 9 bases spanning the gap. The CDR3 runs to 14 residues. CDR3 nucleotides: TGTGCCAGCAGCCAAGTTTCCATACCCTACGAGCAGTACTTC. Amino acids: CASSQVSIPYEQYF.

This clonotype was observed at least ten times. The rearrangement links TRBV7-9 to TRBJ1-2; D unresolved. The CDR3 sequence is 18 residues long. V lost 4 bases, J lost 6 bases, and 27 bases lay in between. CDR1 is SEHNR and CDR2 is FQNEAQ in the germline V gene (reference sequence). The CDR3 region has the DNA TGTGCCAGCAGCTCATACCGGCCTGAGTACCCTATGACCCATGGCTACACCTTC. Translation: CASSSYRPEYPMTHGYTF.

This clonotype came up many times. The J gene is TRBJ1-1, the V gene TRBV6-1; 7 bases agree with TRBD1. The CDR3 runs 14 residues. V was pared by 4 bases and J by 2 bases, with 4 bases of the junction left unmatched. Germline V gene lookup returns CDR1 MNHNS and CDR2 SASEGT. CDR3 nucleotides: TGTGCCAGCAGTGCCGGGACAGCTAACACTGAAGCTTTCTTT. Translating it yields CASSAGTANTEAFF.

This clonotype has more than one count but fewer than ten. The chain couples TRBV7-9 to TRBJ1-4; 7 bases agree with TRBD1. Looked up from germline, CDR1 is SEHNR and CDR2 is FQNEAQ (reference sequence). The CDR3 loop spans 14 amino acids. With V trimmed by 5 bases and J by 4 bases, 4 bases remained unmatched. The CDR3: CASSRQGGNEKLFF. DNA of the CDR3: TGTGCCAGCAGCCGACAGGGAGGTAATGAAAAACTGTTTTTT.

This clonotype has just a few counts. The chain uses TRBV10-3 and TRBJ2-7; D gene unclear. The V end was cut by 2 bases, the J end by 2 bases, with 13 bases between. The CDR3 totals 15 residues. Germline V CDR1 and CDR2: ENHRY, SYGVKD. The CDR3 DNA sequence: TGTGCCATCAGTGAGAAGGTGGACCAGCCCTACGAGCAGTACTTC. It encodes CAISEKVDQPYEQYF.

The V gene is TRBV19, the J gene TRBJ2-2; 9 nucleotides align to TRBD1. The J segment lost 0 bases and the V segment lost 11 bases, leaving 4 bases of the junction unmatched. This CDR3 is 14 amino acids long. Germline CDR1 reads LNHDA; CDR2 reads SQIVND (reference sequence). CDR3 residues: CAGGQGTNTGELFF. The CDR3 DNA is TGTGCCGGCGGACAGGGGACGAACACCGGGGAGCTGTTTTTT.

This clonotype appeared many times. The chain links TRBV28 to TRBJ2-3; TRBD2 is a possible D gene (5 bases). Trimming cost V 5 bases and J 10 bases, with 13 bases left between them. Germline lookup yields CDR1 MDHEN and CDR2 SYDVKM. The CDR3 sequence is 12 residues long. The CDR3 DNA reads TGTGCCAGCAGTCGGACTCCCGAGGCGCAGTATTTT. Amino acids: CASSRTPEAQYF.

This clonotype showed up many times. The DNA for the CDR3 is TGTGCCTGGAGCGCACTAGCGGGGCCCTACAATGAGCAGTTCTTC. Its translation is CAWSALAGPYNEQFF. The J gene is TRBJ2-1, the V gene TRBV30; 10 nucleotides match TRBD2. V lost 3 bases, J lost 2 bases, and 4 bases stayed unmatched. The CDR3 runs to 15 residues. Germline CDR1 and CDR2: GTSNPN and SVGIG (reference sequence).

This clonotype was counted between two and nine times. The chain uses TRBV6-1 and TRBJ1-5, with D unresolved. Trimming cost V 2 bases and J 0 bases, with 29 bases left between them. CDR1 is MNHNS, CDR2 SASEGT, per germline. The CDR3 contains 22 residues. The CDR3 DNA follows: TGTGCCAGCAGTGAACCCCGACCGGGTGGCAGTATTTTCAAAGATAGCAATCAGCCCCAGCATTTT. This codes for CASSEPRPGGSIFKDSNQPQHF.

At least ten counts were recorded for this clonotype. Here the CDR3 reads CASSFGQGAEEAFF. CDR3 DNA: TGTGCCAGCAGTTTTGGGCAGGGGGCGGAAGAAGCTTTCTTT. The chain has TRBV12-3 or TRBV12-4 and TRBJ1-1; TRBD1 matches 8 bases. J lost 8 bases, V lost 3 bases, and 8 bases had no gene match. This CDR3 has 14 residues.